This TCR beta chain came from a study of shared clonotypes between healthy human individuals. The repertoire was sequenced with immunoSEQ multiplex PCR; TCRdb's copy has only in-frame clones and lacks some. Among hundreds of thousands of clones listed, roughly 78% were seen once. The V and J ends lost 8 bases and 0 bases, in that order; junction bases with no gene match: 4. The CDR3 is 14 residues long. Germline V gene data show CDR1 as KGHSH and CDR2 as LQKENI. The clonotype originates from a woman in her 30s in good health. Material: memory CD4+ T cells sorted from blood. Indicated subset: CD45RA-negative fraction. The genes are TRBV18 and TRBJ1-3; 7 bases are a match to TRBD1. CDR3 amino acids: CASGQEGSGNTIYF. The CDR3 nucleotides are TGTGCCAGCGGACAGGAAGGCTCTGGAAACACCATATATTTT.